This T cell receptor beta chain was sequenced for a study of T cell repertoires in ileal Crohn's disease. Study context: M6 samples are neoterminal ileum biopsies from postoperative colonoscopy.

General study points: All patients with clonality above 26.8% had endoscopic recurrence. Compared with CD4 T cells, sorted CD8 cells carried more expanded clones.

Comments on this clone: Antigen specificity is unknown.

Indicated time point: neoterminal ileum biopsy at postoperative endoscopy, about 6 months after surgery. Included were adult ileal or ileocolonic Crohn's patients indicated for ileocolonic resection. Profiling relied on immunoSEQ multiplex PCR, and the TCRdb table lists in-frame clones only, not all of them. The sample consists of around 10,000 clones, about 80% of them appearing once. After removal of 3 bases from V and 0 bases from J, the junction contained 8 bases not matched to a gene. The CDR3 is 16 amino acids. Per the germline V gene, CDR1 is SQVTM and CDR2 is ANQGSEA. The J gene is TRBJ2-3, the V gene TRBV29-1, with TRBD1 matching over 8 bases. This clonotype was obtained from an adult with Crohn's disease. Sequenced sample: ileal tissue. The CDR3 DNA reads as TGCAGCGTTGACCCCGGACAGGGTCCTAGCACAGATACGCAGTATTTT. This gives the protein CSVDPGQGPSTDTQYF.